This TCR beta chain comes out of a study of Ad26.COV2.S vaccination and SARS-CoV-2 variants. Treatment noted: approximately 18 received Ad26.COV2.S at low or high dose, single or two shots; about 5 received placebo; per-sample allocation not given. On day 63 after the first injection, vaccine and placebo recipients gave samples. Per germline, CDR1 GTSNPN and CDR2 SVGIG (reference sequence). CDR3 length equals 12 residues. The germline V and J ends were trimmed by 6 bases and 4 bases, with 12 bases remaining between them. Profiling relied on immunoSEQ multiplex PCR, and the TCRdb table lists in-frame clones only, not all of them. Of under 550,000 clones in the sample, more than 75% are singletons; the top ten hold around 3.6%.

The clonotype originates from a person between 18 and 65 years old who received the Ad26.COV2.S COVID-19 vaccine or a placebo. Sample: peripheral blood, taken in a trial of Ad26.COV2.S vaccine versus placebo. This sequence joins TRBV30 and TRBJ1-1; D is perhaps TRBD1 (5 bases). The CDR3 DNA reads as TGTGCCTGCATCAGGGCGGCCACTGAAGCTTTCTTT. Its translation: CACIRAATEAFF.